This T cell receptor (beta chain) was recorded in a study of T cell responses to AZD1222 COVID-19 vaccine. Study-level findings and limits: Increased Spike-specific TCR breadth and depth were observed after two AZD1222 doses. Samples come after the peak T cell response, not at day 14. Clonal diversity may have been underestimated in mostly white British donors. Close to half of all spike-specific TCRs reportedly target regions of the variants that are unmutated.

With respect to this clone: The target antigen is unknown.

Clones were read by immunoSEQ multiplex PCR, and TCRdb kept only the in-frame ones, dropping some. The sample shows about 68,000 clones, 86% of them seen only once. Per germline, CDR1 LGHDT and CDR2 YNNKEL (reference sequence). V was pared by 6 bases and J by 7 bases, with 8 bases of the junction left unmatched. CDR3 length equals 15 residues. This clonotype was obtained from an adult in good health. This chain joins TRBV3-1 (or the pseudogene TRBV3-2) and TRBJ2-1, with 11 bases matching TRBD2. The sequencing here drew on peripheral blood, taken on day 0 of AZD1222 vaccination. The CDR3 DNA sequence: TGTGCCAGCAGACAACTAATAGCGGGAGGGAATGAGCAGTTCTTC. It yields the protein CASRQLIAGGNEQFF.